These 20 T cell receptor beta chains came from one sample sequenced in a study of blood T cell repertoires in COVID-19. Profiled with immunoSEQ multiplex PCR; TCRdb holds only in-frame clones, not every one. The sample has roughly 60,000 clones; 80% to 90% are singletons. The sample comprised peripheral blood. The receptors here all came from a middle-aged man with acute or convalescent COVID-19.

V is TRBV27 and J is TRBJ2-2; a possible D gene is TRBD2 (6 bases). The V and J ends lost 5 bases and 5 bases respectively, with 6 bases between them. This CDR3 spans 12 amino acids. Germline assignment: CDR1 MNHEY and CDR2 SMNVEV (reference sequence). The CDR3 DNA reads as TGTGCCAGCAGTCGGGGGACCGGGGAGCTGTTTTTT. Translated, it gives CASSRGTGELFF.

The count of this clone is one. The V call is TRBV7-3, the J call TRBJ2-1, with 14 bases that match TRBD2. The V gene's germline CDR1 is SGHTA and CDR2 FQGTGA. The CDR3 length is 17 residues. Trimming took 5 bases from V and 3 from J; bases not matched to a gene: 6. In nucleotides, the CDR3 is TGTGCCAGCAGCGCCTACGGACTAGCGGGGGGCTACAATGAGCAGTTCTTC. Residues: CASSAYGLAGGYNEQFF.

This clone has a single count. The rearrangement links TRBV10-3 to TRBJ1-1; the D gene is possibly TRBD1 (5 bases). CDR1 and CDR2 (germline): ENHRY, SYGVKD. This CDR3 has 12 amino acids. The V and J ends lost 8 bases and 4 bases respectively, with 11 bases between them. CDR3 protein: CAIGGEATEAFF. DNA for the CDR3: TGTGCCATCGGGGGGGAGGCCACTGAAGCTTTCTTT.

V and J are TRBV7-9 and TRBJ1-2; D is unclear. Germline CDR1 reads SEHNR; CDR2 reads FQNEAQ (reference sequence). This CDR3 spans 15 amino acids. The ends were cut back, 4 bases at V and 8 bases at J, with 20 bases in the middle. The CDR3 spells CASSSDYANLEGYTF. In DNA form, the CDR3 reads TGTGCCAGCAGCTCGGACTACGCCAATTTGGAGGGCTACACCTTC. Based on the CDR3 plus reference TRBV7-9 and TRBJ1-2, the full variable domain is DTGVSQNPRHKITKRGQNVTFRCDPISEHNRLYWYRQTLGQGPEFLTYFQNEAQLEKSRLLSDRFSAERPKGSFSTLEIQRTEQGDSAMYLCASSSDYANLEGYTFGSGTRLTVV.

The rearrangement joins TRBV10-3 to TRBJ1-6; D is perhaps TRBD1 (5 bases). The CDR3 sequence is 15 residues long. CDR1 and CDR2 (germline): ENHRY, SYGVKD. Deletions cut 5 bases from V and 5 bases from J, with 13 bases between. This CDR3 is CAISRMQGNNSPLHF. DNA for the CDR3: TGTGCCATCAGTCGCATGCAGGGCAATAATTCACCCCTCCACTTT.

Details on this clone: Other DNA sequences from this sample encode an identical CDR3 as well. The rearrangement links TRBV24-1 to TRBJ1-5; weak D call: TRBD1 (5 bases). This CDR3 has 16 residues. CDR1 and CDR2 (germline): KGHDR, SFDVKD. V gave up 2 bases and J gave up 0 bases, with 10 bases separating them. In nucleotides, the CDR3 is TGTGCCACCAGTGATTCCCAGGGATATAGCAATCAGCCCCAGCATTTT. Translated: CATSDSQGYSNQPQHF.

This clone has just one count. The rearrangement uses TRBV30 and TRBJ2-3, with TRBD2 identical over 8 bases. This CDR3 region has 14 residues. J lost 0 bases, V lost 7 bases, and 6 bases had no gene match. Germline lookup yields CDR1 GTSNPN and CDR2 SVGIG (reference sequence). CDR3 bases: TGTGCCTTACGGGGGGGCCCTAGCACAGATACGCAGTATTTT. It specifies CALRGGPSTDTQYF.

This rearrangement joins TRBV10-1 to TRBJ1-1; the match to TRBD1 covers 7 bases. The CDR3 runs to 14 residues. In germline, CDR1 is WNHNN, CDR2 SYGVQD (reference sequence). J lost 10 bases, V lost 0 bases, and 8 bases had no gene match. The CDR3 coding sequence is TGCGCCAGCAGTGAGTCGGTGACAGGGTTCAGAGCTTTCTTT. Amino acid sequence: CASSESVTGFRAFF.

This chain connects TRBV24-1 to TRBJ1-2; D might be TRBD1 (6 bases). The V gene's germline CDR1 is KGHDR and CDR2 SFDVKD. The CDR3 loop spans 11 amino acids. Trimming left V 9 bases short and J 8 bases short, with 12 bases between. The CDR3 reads CATGTGKGYTF. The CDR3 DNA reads TGTGCCACCGGCACAGGGAAAGGCTACACCTTC.

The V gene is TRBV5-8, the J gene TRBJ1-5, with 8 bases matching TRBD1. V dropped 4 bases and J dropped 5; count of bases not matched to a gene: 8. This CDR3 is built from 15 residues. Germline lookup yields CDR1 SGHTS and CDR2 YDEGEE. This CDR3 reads CASSRTGGGHQPQHF. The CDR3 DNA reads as TGTGCCAGCAGCAGAACAGGGGGGGGCCATCAGCCCCAGCATTTT.

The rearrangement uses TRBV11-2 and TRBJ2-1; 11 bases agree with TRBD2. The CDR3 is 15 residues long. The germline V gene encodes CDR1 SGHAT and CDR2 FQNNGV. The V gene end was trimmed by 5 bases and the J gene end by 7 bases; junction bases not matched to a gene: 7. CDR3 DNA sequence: TGTGCCAGCAGCCCGATAGCGGGGGGGCAAAATGAGCAGTTCTTC. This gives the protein CASSPIAGGQNEQFF.

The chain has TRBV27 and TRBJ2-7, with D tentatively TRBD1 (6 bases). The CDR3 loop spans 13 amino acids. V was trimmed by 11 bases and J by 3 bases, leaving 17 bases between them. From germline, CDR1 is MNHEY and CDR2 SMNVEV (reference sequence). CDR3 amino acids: CASANRVYYEQYF. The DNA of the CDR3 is TGTGCCTCCGCAAACAGGGTATACTACGAGCAGTACTTC.

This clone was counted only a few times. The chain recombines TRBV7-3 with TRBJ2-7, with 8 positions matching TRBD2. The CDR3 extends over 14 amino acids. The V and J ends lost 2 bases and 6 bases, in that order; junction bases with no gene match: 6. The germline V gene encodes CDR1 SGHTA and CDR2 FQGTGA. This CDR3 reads CASSLVGLAGEQYF. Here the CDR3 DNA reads TGTGCCAGCAGCTTAGTAGGACTAGCTGGCGAGCAGTACTTC.

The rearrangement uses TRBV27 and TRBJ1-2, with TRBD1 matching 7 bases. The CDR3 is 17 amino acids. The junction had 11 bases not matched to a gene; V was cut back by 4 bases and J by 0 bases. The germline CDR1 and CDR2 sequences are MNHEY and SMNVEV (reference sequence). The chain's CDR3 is CASSSRQGILPNYGYTF. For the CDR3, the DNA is TGTGCCAGCAGTTCCAGACAGGGAATACTCCCTAACTATGGCTACACCTTC.

DNA of the CDR3: TGTGCCACCAGTGACCCCAGTAACACCGGGGAGCTGTTTTTT. Its protein is CATSDPSNTGELFF. The gene calls are TRBV24-1 and TRBJ2-2; no firm D call. Trimming removed 4 bases at V and 2 bases at J, with 7 bases between. The germline V gene encodes CDR1 KGHDR and CDR2 SFDVKD. This CDR3 comprises 14 residues.

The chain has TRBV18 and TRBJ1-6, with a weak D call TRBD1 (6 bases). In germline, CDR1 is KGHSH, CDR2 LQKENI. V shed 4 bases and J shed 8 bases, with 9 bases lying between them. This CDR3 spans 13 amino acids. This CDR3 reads CASSRGPDSPLHF. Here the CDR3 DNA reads TGTGCCAGCTCACGGGGGCCGGATTCACCCCTCCACTTT.

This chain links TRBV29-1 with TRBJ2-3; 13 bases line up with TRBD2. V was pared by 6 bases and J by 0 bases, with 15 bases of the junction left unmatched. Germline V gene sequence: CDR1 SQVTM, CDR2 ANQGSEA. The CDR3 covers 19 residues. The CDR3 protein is CSVSRTSGGPTFSTDTQYF. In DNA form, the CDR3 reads TGCAGCGTGTCACGGACTAGCGGGGGACCCACATTTAGCACAGATACGCAGTATTTT.

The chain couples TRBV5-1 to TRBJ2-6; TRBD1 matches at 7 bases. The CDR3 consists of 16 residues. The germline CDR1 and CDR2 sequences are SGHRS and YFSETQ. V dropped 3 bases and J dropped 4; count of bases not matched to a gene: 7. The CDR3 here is CASSSQPGQGANVLTF. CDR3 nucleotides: TGCGCCAGCAGCTCCCAACCGGGACAGGGGGCCAACGTCCTGACTTTC.

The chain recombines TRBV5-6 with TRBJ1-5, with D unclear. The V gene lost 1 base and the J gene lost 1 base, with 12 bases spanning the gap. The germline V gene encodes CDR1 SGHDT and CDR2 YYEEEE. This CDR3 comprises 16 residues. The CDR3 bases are TGTGCCAGCAGCTTGTCGGGGATGGTAAGCAATCAGCCCCAGCATTTT. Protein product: CASSLSGMVSNQPQHF. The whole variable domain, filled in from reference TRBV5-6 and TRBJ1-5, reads DAGVTQSPTHLIKTRGQQVTLRCSPKSGHDTVSWYQQALGQGPQFIFQYYEEEERQRGNFPDRFSGHQFPNYSSELNVNALLLGDSALYLCASSLSGMVSNQPQHFGDGTRLSIL.

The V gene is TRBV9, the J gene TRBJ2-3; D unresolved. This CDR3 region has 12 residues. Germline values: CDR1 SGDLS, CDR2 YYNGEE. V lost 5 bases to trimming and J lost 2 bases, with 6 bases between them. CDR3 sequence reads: CASSIYTDTQYF. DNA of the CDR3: TGTGCCAGCAGTATATACACAGATACGCAGTATTTT. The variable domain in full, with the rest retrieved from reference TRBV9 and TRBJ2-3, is DSGVTQTPKHLITATGQRVTLRCSPRSGDLSVYWYQQSLDQGLQFLIQYYNGEERAKGNILERFSAQQFPDLHSELNLSSLELGDSALYFCASSIYTDTQYFGPGTRLTVL.